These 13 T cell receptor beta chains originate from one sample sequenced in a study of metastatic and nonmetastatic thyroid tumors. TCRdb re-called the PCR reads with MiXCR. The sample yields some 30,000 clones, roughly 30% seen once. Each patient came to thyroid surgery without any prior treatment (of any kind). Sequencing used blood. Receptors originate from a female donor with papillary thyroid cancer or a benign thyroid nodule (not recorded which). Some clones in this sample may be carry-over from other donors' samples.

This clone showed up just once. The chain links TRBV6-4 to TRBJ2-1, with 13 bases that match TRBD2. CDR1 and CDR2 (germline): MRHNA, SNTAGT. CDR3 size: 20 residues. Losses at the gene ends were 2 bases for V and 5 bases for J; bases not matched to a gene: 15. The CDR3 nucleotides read TGTGCCAGCAGTGACACGGGACTAGCGGGAAGGTACGTTGAGAACAATGAGCAGTTCTTC. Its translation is CASSDTGLAGRYVENNEQFF.

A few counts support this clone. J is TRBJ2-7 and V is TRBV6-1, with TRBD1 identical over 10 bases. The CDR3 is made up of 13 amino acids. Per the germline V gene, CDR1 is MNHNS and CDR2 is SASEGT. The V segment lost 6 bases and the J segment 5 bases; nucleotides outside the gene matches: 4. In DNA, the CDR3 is TGTGCCAGCAGAAAAGACAGGGGGCACGAGCAGTACTTC. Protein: CASRKDRGHEQYF.

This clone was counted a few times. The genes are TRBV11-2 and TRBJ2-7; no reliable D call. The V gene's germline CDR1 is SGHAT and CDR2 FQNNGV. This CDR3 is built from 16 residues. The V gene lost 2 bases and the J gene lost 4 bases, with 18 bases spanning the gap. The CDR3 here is CASSLTPSFEVYEQYF. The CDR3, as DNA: TGTGCCAGCAGCTTAACACCCTCCTTCGAGGTATACGAGCAGTACTTC.

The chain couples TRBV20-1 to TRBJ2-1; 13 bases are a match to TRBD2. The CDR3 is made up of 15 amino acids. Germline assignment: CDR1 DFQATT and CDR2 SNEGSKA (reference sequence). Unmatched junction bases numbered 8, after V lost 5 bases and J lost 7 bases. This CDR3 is CSARRTSGRVNEQFF. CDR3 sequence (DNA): TGCAGTGCTCGACGGACTAGCGGGAGAGTTAATGAGCAGTTCTTC.

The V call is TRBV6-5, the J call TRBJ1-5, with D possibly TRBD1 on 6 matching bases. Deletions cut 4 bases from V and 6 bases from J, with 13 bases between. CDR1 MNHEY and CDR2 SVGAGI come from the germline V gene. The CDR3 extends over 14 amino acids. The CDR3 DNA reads TGTGCCAGCAGTTGGGACAATGGAGCTCAGCCCCAGCATTTT. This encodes CASSWDNGAQPQHF.

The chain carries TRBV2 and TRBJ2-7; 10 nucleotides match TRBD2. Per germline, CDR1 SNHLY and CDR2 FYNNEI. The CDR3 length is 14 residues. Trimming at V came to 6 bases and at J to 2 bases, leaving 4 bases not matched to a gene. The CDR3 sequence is CASRPGLATYEQYF. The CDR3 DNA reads TGTGCCAGCAGACCGGGACTAGCGACCTACGAGCAGTACTTC.

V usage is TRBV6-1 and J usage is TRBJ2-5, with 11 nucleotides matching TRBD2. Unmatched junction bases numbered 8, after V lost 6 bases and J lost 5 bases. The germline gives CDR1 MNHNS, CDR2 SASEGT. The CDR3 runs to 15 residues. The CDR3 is CASSNSGRARETQYF. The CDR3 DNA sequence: TGTGCCAGCAGCAATAGCGGGAGGGCCAGGGAGACCCAGTACTTC.

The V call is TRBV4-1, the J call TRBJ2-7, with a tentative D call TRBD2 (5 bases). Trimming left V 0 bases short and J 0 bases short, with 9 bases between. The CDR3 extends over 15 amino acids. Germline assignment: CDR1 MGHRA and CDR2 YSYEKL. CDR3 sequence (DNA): TGCGCCAGCAGCCAAGAGGCGAGGGTCTCCTACGAGCAGTACTTC. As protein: CASSQEARVSYEQYF.

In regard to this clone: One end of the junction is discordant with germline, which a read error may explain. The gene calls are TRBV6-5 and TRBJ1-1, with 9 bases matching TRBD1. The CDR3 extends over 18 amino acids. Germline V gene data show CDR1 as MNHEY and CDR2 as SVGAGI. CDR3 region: CASRSRGTGLWMNTESFF. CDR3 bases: TGTGCCAGCAGGTCTCGAGGGACAGGGCTGTGGATGAACACTGAATCTTTCTTT.

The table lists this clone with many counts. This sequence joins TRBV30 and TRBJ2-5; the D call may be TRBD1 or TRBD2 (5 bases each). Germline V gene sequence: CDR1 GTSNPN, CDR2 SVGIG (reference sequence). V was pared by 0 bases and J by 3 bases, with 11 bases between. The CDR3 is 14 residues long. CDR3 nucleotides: TGTGCCTGGAGTGTACAGGTCGGGAAAGAGACCCAGTACTTC. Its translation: CAWSVQVGKETQYF.

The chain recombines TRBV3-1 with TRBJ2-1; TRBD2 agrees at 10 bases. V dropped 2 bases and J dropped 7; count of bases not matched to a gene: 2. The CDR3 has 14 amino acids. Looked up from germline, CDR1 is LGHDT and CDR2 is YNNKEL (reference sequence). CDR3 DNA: TGTGCCAGCAGCCAACGTAGCGGGGGGAATGAGCAGTTCTTC. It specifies CASSQRSGGNEQFF.

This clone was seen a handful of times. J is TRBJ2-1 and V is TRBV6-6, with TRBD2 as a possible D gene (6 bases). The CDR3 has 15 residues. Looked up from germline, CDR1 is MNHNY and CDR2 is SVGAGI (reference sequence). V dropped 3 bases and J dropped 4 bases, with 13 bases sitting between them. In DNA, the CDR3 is TGTGCCAGCAGTTATGACGGGAGCAGGTACAATGAGCAGTTCTTC. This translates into CASSYDGSRYNEQFF.

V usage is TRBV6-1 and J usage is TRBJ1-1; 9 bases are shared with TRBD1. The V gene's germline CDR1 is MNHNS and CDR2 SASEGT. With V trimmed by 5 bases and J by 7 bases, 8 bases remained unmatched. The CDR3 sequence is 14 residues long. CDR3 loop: CASSLRDRAFEAFF. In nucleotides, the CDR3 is TGTGCCAGCAGTCTCCGGGACAGGGCATTTGAAGCTTTCTTT.